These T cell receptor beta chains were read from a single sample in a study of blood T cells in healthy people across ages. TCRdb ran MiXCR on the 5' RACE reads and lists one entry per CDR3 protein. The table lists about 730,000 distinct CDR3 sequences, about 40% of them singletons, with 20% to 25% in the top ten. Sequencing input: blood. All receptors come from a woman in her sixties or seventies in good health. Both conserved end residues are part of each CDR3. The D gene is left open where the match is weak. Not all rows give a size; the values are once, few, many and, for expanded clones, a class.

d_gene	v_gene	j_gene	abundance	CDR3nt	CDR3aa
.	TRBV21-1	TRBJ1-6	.	TGTGCCAGCAGCAAAAGAAGGATTCGGTCGGATTCACCCCTCCACTTT	CASSKRRIRSDSPLHF
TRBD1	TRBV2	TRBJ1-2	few	TGTGCCAGCAGTGCATTAACAGGGGGCGGCGAGGGCTACACCTTC	CASSALTGGGEGYTF
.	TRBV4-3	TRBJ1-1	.	TGCGCCAGCAGCCCCTCATATGAGAGGAACACTGAAGCTTTCTTT	CASSPSYERNTEAFF
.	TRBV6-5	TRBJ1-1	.	TGTGCCAGCAGTTACGAGGGATCCACCATGAACACTGAAGCTTTCTTT	CASSYEGSTMNTEAFF
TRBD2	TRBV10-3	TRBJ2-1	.	TGTGCCATCAGTGACTCCGGGACTAGCGGCCGGAGCTCCTACAATGAGCAGTTCTTC	CAISDSGTSGRSSYNEQFF
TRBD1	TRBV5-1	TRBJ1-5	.	TGCGCCAGCAGCTTGGGGTCAGGGACAGGGGGCAATCAGCCCCAGCATTTT	CASSLGSGTGGNQPQHF
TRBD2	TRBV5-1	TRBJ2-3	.	TGCGCCAGCAAAGCGGGAGTTTCAACAGATACGCAGTATTTT	CASKAGVSTDTQYF
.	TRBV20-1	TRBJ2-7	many	TGCAGTGCTTCCTACGAGCAGTACTTC	CSASYEQYF
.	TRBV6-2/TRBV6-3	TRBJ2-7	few	TGTGCCAGCAGTTATGGGGACGAGCAGTACTTC	CASSYGDEQYF
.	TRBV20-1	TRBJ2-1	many	TGCAGTGCTAGAGATTTCGAGCAGTTCTTC	CSARDFEQFF
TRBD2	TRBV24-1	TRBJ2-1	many	TGTGCCACCAGTGATTTTGCTAGCGGGTTATCTCGAGAGCAGTTCTTC	CATSDFASGLSREQFF
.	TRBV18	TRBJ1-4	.	TGTGCCAGCTCACCATCTACAGACAATGAAAAACTGTTTTTT	CASSPSTDNEKLFF
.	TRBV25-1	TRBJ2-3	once	TGTGCCCTCACAGATACGCAGTATTTT	CALTDTQYF
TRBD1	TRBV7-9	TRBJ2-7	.	TGTGCCAGCAGCTGGGACAGGGGGAGATCGTCCTACGAGCAGTACTTC	CASSWDRGRSSYEQYF
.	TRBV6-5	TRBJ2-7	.	TGTGCCAGCAGCTACATGGGGGCGCACTCCTACGAGCAGTACTTC	CASSYMGAHSYEQYF
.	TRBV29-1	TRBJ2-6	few	TGCAGCGTTGATACGGGCTCTGGGGCCAACGTCCTGACTTTC	CSVDTGSGANVLTF
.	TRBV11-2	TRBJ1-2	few	TGTGCCAGCAGCTTATGGACCCAAGGGTATGGCTACACCTTC	CASSLWTQGYGYTF
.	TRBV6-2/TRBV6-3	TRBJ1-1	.	TGTGCCAGCAGCCGCGAAAGGACTGAAGCTTTCTTT	CASSRERTEAFF